The sequence of this T cell receptor beta chain was determined in a study of blood T cells in healthy people across ages. As for this clonotype: What it binds is unknown.

The germline V gene encodes CDR1 SGHTA and CDR2 FQGTGA. The CDR3 totals 13 residues. Trimming cost V 9 bases and J 4 bases, with 15 bases left between them. Broader study findings: Diversity of TCR beta per million T cells declined in a roughly linear way with age. Donors of long life had a larger count of naive CD4+ cells and greater diversity than aged donors.

Together with a sample-barcoded 5' primer, a J-beta primer mix was included in a second PCR lasting roughly 6 to 12 cycles. Each cDNA molecule received a tag from a template-switch adaptor that had 12 random nucleotides. TCRdb re-called the 5' RACE reads with MiXCR, one entry per CDR3 protein. The data contain about 900,000 distinct CDR3 sequences, around two thirds of them seen just once; the ten biggest clones take up 25% to 30%. The chain uses TRBV7-3 and TRBJ1-1, with D tentatively TRBD1 (6 bases). The TCR comes from a man aged 25-40 years in good health. The sample consisted of blood. The CDR3 here is CASRGGPGTEAFF. Here the CDR3 DNA reads TGTGCCAGTAGGGGGGGGCCCGGCACTGAAGCTTTCTTT.